A single sample gave rise to the 29 T cell receptor beta chains below, sequenced in a study of T-cell reconstitution after alpha-beta-depleted transplantation in children. Preparation of the TCRbeta library involved a method that used unique molecular identifiers. MiXCR was run by TCRdb on the PCR reads, yielding one entry per CDR3 protein. The sample has a few hundred thousand distinct CDR3 sequences, 20% to 30% seen once. Sequences were derived from PBMCs, sampled before TCRalphabeta/CD19-depleted stem cell transplant. The receptors here all came from a boy younger than two with Wiskott-Aldrich syndrome, due to receive a stem cell transplant.

This clonotype was counted only a few times. This rearrangement joins TRBV5-1 to TRBJ2-1; no clear D gene. The germline gives CDR1 SGHRS, CDR2 YFSETQ. The CDR3 length is 16 residues. V was clipped by 4 bases and J by 0 bases, with 14 bases between them. The CDR3 protein is CASSHQTPSSYNEQFF. DNA for the CDR3: TGCGCCAGCAGCCACCAAACACCGAGCTCCTACAATGAGCAGTTCTTC.

The V and J genes are TRBV5-1 and TRBJ2-1; 10 nucleotides match TRBD2. Germline trimming cut 0 bases from V and 5 bases from J; bases unmatched to any gene: 8. CDR1 is SGHRS, CDR2 YFSETQ, per germline. The length of the CDR3 is 17 residues. The CDR3 region has the DNA TGCGCCAGCAGCTTGGGGAGCTCTAGCGGGGGCCACAATGAGCAGTTCTTC. This encodes CASSLGSSSGGHNEQFF.

The V and J genes are TRBV4-2 and TRBJ1-5; D is perhaps TRBD1 (5 bases). Germline V gene lookup returns CDR1 LGHNA and CDR2 YNFKEQ. Deletions cut 3 bases from V and 0 bases from J, with 18 bases between. The CDR3 is 18 amino acids. The CDR3 protein is CASSQETGALHSNQPQHF. As DNA, the CDR3 is TGTGCCAGCAGCCAGGAAACCGGGGCCCTCCATAGCAATCAGCCCCAGCATTTT.

V gene TRBV6-2 or TRBV6-3 combines with J gene TRBJ2-5; 7 positions agree with TRBD2. CDR3 length equals 12 residues. The V gene's germline CDR1 is MNHEY and CDR2 SVGEGT. With V trimmed by 8 bases and J by 4 bases, 4 bases remained unmatched. CDR3 DNA: TGTGCCAGCCGGGAGGTGGGAGAGACCCAGTACTTC. It specifies CASREVGETQYF.

Only a few counts were recorded for this clonotype. The chain has TRBV14 and TRBJ2-1; D is perhaps TRBD1 (5 bases). The CDR3 consists of 11 residues. From germline, CDR1 is SGHDN and CDR2 FVKESK. Trimming took off 6 bases at V and 6 bases at J, with 6 bases between the two ends. The CDR3, as DNA: TGTGCCAGCAGGCAGGGCAATGAGCAGTTCTTC. This encodes CASRQGNEQFF.

This clonotype was seen a few times. This sequence joins TRBV28 and TRBJ2-2; D call uncertain. CDR1 is MDHEN, CDR2 SYDVKM, per germline. Trimming shortened V by 3 bases and J by 6 bases, and 5 bases separated the two germline ends. The CDR3 has 12 amino acids. The CDR3 loop is CASSFVSGELFF. DNA of the CDR3: TGTGCCAGCAGTTTTGTGTCCGGGGAGCTGTTTTTT.

This clonotype showed up just a few times. The chain recombines TRBV27 with TRBJ2-1; D possibly matches TRBD1 or TRBD2 (5 bases each). V was pared by 3 bases and J by 8 bases, with 8 bases between. Germline CDR1 and CDR2: MNHEY and SMNVEV (reference sequence). The CDR3 sequence is 12 residues long. The CDR3 coding sequence is TGTGCCAGCAGTTTCGTGGGGGATGAGCAGTTCTTC. Its translation: CASSFVGDEQFF.

This clonotype was seen a few times. V usage is TRBV12-3 or TRBV12-4 and J usage is TRBJ1-1; D is perhaps TRBD1 (5 bases). The CDR3 spans 13 residues. Trimming shortened V by 5 bases and J by 3 bases, and 10 bases separated the two germline ends. The CDR3 DNA reads TGTGCCAGCAGTACCAACAGGTACACTGAAGCTTTCTTT. Protein product: CASSTNRYTEAFF.

This clonotype was counted a few times. J is TRBJ2-1 and V is TRBV6-2 or TRBV6-3; D may be TRBD2 (6 bases). CDR3 length: 16 amino acids. The germline CDR1 and CDR2 sequences are MNHEY and SVGEGT. Trimming shortened V by 3 bases and J by 1 base, and 13 bases separated the two germline ends. The chain's CDR3 is CASSYLLGSSYNEQFF. The CDR3 DNA reads as TGTGCCAGCAGTTATCTACTCGGGAGTTCCTACAATGAGCAGTTCTTC.

There are a few counts of this clonotype. Here the CDR3 DNA reads TGTGCCAGCAGCTTAAATAGCGGGAACTACAATGAGCAGTTCTTC. It specifies CASSLNSGNYNEQFF. The gene calls are TRBV11-2 and TRBJ2-1, with TRBD2 identical over 8 bases. V dropped 2 bases and J dropped 3; count of bases not matched to a gene: 3. Germline CDR1 SGHAT, CDR2 FQNNGV. The CDR3 consists of 15 residues.

Only a few counts were recorded for this clonotype. The V and J genes are TRBV5-5 and TRBJ2-5; D call uncertain. The germline CDR1 and CDR2 sequences are SGHKS and YYEKEE (reference sequence). The length of the CDR3 is 13 residues. With 4 bases removed from V and 3 bases from J, the gap between germline ends came to 10 bases. The CDR3 spells CASSPWTEETQYF. The CDR3 DNA reads TGTGCCAGCAGCCCGTGGACGGAAGAGACCCAGTACTTC.

The chain uses TRBV27 and TRBJ2-7; 9 positions agree with TRBD2. The germline gives CDR1 MNHEY, CDR2 SMNVEV (reference sequence). The CDR3 loop spans 14 amino acids. The V segment lost 4 bases and the J segment 2 bases; nucleotides outside the gene matches: 3. The CDR3 bases are TGTGCCAGCAGTTCGACTAGCGGTACCTACGAGCAGTACTTC. It encodes CASSSTSGTYEQYF.

This clonotype showed up just a few times. This rearrangement joins TRBV5-1 to TRBJ2-7, with TRBD2 matching over 10 bases. J gave up 2 bases and V 3 bases, and 8 bases lay outside the gene matches. The CDR3 consists of 16 residues. Germline V gives CDR1 SGHRS, CDR2 YFSETQ. CDR3 residues: CASSYGGLAVAYEQYF. The CDR3 DNA reads as TGCGCCAGCAGCTACGGCGGACTAGCGGTTGCCTACGAGCAGTACTTC.

The chain uses TRBV7-2 and TRBJ2-1; no clear D gene. Trimming took 1 base from V and 0 from J, leaving 7 bases between them. The CDR3 totals 15 residues. Germline CDR1 and CDR2: SGHTA and FQGNSA. The CDR3 DNA is TGTGCCAGCAGCTTAGGCGTCGTCTCCTACAATGAGCAGTTCTTC. It yields the protein CASSLGVVSYNEQFF.

In its sample, this clonotype was seen a few times. The chain links TRBV5-1 to TRBJ2-1; 10 nucleotides agree with TRBD2. The J segment lost 8 bases and the V segment lost 3 bases, leaving 8 bases of the junction unmatched. This CDR3 is built from 15 residues. Per germline, CDR1 SGHRS and CDR2 YFSETQ. The CDR3 coding sequence is TGCGCCAGCAGCTCTCAAGCGGGAGGGGGCGATGAGCAGTTCTTC. This sequence encodes CASSSQAGGGDEQFF.

The rearrangement joins TRBV6-1 to TRBJ2-5; TRBD1 aligns across 7 bases. Unmatched junction bases numbered 14, after V lost 2 bases and J lost 5 bases. Germline V gives CDR1 MNHNS, CDR2 SASEGT. The CDR3 consists of 17 residues. This CDR3 reads CASSEIGTVLLKETQYF. CDR3 coding DNA: TGTGCCAGCAGTGAAATAGGGACAGTGCTCTTGAAGGAGACCCAGTACTTC.

This sequence joins TRBV7-9 and TRBJ2-2, with D uncertain. V was shortened by 3 bases and J by 5 bases, with 10 bases between the two germline ends. The V gene's germline CDR1 is SEHNR and CDR2 FQNEAQ (reference sequence). There are 14 residues in the CDR3. CDR3 in DNA: TGTGCCAGCAGCTTGGGTCAGCGTACCGGGGAGCTGTTTTTT. It specifies CASSLGQRTGELFF.

The chain combines TRBV6-5 with TRBJ1-4; weak D call: TRBD1 (5 bases). Deletions cut 2 bases from V and 8 bases from J, with 12 bases between. The CDR3 runs to 14 residues. The germline V gene encodes CDR1 MNHEY and CDR2 SVGAGI. DNA for the CDR3: TGTGCCAGCAGTTACCGTGGGGGTGGCGAAAAACTGTTTTTT. Protein sequence: CASSYRGGGEKLFF.

The V call is TRBV11-3, the J call TRBJ2-1; D possibly matches TRBD1 or TRBD2 (5 bases each). V lost 5 bases and J lost 7, with 15 bases in between. The CDR3 is 14 residues long. CDR1 is SGHNT and CDR2 is YENEEA in the germline V gene. The CDR3 nucleotides are TGTGCCAGCAGCGCACGGGACGCTTGGAATGAGCAGTTCTTC. It specifies CASSARDAWNEQFF.

This rearrangement joins TRBV12-3 or TRBV12-4 to TRBJ2-3, with unresolved D. The CDR3 extends over 13 amino acids. Trimming removed 3 bases from V and 2 bases from J, with 6 bases in between. CDR3: CASSFGHTDTQYF. The CDR3 bases are TGTGCCAGCAGTTTTGGGCACACAGATACGCAGTATTTT.

The gene calls are TRBV5-1 and TRBJ2-2; possibly TRBD2 for D (6 bases). The CDR3 is 16 residues long. V was clipped by 4 bases and J by 0 bases, with 13 bases between them. Germline V gives CDR1 SGHRS, CDR2 YFSETQ. CDR3: CASSPRGDTNTGELFF. CDR3 DNA sequence: TGCGCCAGCAGCCCGCGGGGAGACACGAACACCGGGGAGCTGTTTTTT.

The V call is TRBV12-3 or TRBV12-4, the J call TRBJ2-3; the match to TRBD2 covers 12 bases. The J segment lost 5 bases and the V segment lost 6 bases, leaving 12 bases of the junction unmatched. This CDR3 contains 17 residues. The CDR3 is CASSETPSGRARDTQYF. The CDR3 DNA sequence: TGTGCCAGCAGCGAGACCCCTAGCGGGAGGGCCAGAGATACGCAGTATTTT.

The CDR3 protein is CASSVGTGGPEGEQFF. DNA of the CDR3: TGTGCCAGCAGCGTAGGTACGGGAGGGCCTGAGGGGGAGCAGTTCTTC. The J gene is TRBJ2-1, the V gene TRBV9; 8 bases match TRBD2. Per germline, CDR1 SGDLS and CDR2 YYNGEE. Trimming at V came to 0 bases and at J to 10 bases, leaving 12 bases not matched to a gene. CDR3 length equals 16 residues.

This clonotype has more than one count but fewer than ten. The J gene is TRBJ2-1, the V gene TRBV20-1; the match to TRBD2 covers 9 bases. Germline CDR1 and CDR2: DFQATT and SNEGSKA (reference sequence). This CDR3 is 14 amino acids long. V lost 2 bases and J lost 8; bases outside the gene matches: 7. The CDR3: CSARLAGRRYEQFF. The CDR3 DNA reads TGCAGTGCTAGACTAGCGGGACGGAGGTATGAGCAGTTCTTC.

The chain couples TRBV5-5 to TRBJ2-1; D call uncertain. V gave up 4 bases and J gave up 16 bases, with 6 bases separating them. There are 8 residues in the CDR3. Germline V lookup: CDR1 SGHKS, CDR2 YYEKEE (reference sequence). The CDR3 region has the DNA TGTGCCAGCAGCCCCCGCTTCTTC. Its protein is CASSPRFF.

This clonotype was seen more than once but under ten times. CDR3 in amino acids: CASTRLVRVGIDTQYF. In DNA, the CDR3 is TGTGCCAGCACCAGACTAGTGAGAGTGGGTATAGATACGCAGTATTTT. The chain has TRBV2 and TRBJ2-3; the D gene is possibly TRBD2 (6 bases). Trimming shortened V by 7 bases and J by 5 bases, and 22 bases separated the two germline ends. Germline CDR1 SNHLY, CDR2 FYNNEI. This CDR3 comprises 16 residues.

This clonotype has more than one count but fewer than ten. The chain uses TRBV9 and TRBJ2-1; possible D gene TRBD2, 5 bases. The CDR3 totals 13 residues. V was shortened by 2 bases and J by 3 bases, with 6 bases between the two germline ends. Germline lookup yields CDR1 SGDLS and CDR2 YYNGEE. As DNA, the CDR3 is TGTGCCAGCAGCGTCCGGGACTACAATGAGCAGTTCTTC. Translated: CASSVRDYNEQFF.

The chain uses TRBV3-1 and TRBJ2-1; 12 nucleotides match TRBD2. The CDR3 spans 18 residues. In germline, CDR1 is LGHDT, CDR2 YNNKEL (reference sequence). J lost 0 bases, V lost 11 bases, and 14 bases had no gene match. The CDR3 nucleotides read TGTGCCTTCAGTGCGGGGGGACTAGCGGGTAGCTCCTACAATGAGCAGTTCTTC. Its translation is CAFSAGGLAGSSYNEQFF.

The chain recombines TRBV5-1 with TRBJ2-3; 13 bases match TRBD2. Looked up from germline, CDR1 is SGHRS and CDR2 is YFSETQ. Losses at the gene ends were 4 bases for V and 4 bases for J; bases not matched to a gene: 6. The CDR3 has 16 residues. CDR3 protein: CASSTGLAGAADTQYF. The CDR3 region has the DNA TGCGCCAGCAGCACTGGACTAGCGGGAGCAGCAGATACGCAGTATTTT.